This is a list of T cell receptor beta chains from one sample in a study of T cell changes during pregnancy in multiple sclerosis. Data came from immunoSEQ multiplex PCR; TCRdb stores just in-frame clones and leaves some out. This table has tens of thousands of clones, around 93% appearing once. This material consisted of peripheral blood, taken in the first trimester of pregnancy. All receptors come from a female donor in good health, enrolled as a control in a pregnancy study. Both conserved end residues are part of each CDR3. A D gene is named only where the DNA matches it firmly. Clone size is not always given. Where it is, it says once, few, many or a class for expanded clones.

v_gene	abundance	d_gene	len	j_gene	CDR3nt	CDR3aa
TRBV5-6	-	-	14	TRBJ2-2	TGTGCCAGCAGCTTGTTTAGCGCGGCCGGGGAGCTGTTTTTT	CASSLFSAAGELFF
TRBV7-6	-	-	13	TRBJ2-2	TGTGCTAGCAGCCATCCAGTATCCGGGGAGCTGTTTTTT	CASSHPVSGELFF
TRBV9	-	-	16	TRBJ1-2	TGTGCCAGCAGCGTAGGACCCGATCGAAGCGGCTATGGCTACACCTTC	CASSVGPDRSGYGYTF
TRBV7-9	-	-	16	TRBJ1-3	TGTGCCAGCAGCTCCCTAGCCGTGTTCGTTAGAAACACCATATATTTT	CASSSLAVFVRNTIYF
TRBV4-3	-	TRBD2	14	TRBJ2-2	TGCGCCAGCAGCCAAGGGGCTAGCGGGGGGGAGCTGTTTTTT	CASSQGASGGELFF
TRBV4-3	-	TRBD1	15	TRBJ2-3	TGCGCCAGCAGCCAAGGGGACAGAGACACAGATACGCAGTATTTT	CASSQGDRDTDTQYF
TRBV25-1	-	TRBD1	16	TRBJ2-7	TGTGCCAGCAGTGATTTCCCCGGGACAGGGCCTCGAGAGCAGTACTTC	CASSDFPGTGPREQYF
TRBV4-3	-	-	13	TRBJ1-2	TGCGCCAGCAGGGACAACCAACGTTATGGCTACACCTTC	CASRDNQRYGYTF
TRBV7-7	once	-	15	TRBJ2-1	TGTGCTAGCAGCGACTTGGGGGGAGGATACAATGAGCAGTTCTTC	CASSDLGGGYNEQFF
TRBV19	-	-	13	TRBJ1-1	TGTGCCTGTCGGCTGGGGCTGAACACTGAAGCTTTCTTT	CACRLGLNTEAFF
TRBV2	-	TRBD1	15	TRBJ1-5	TGTGCCAGCAGTGGTGGAGGGGGCGACGGTCAGCCCCAGCATTTT	CASSGGGGDGQPQHF
TRBV11-2	-	TRBD2	17	TRBJ2-3	TGTGCCAGCAGCTTAGAGGGAGCGGGGGGGTTCACAGATACGCAGTATTTT	CASSLEGAGGFTDTQYF
TRBV6-5	-	-	14	TRBJ2-5	TGTGCCAGCAGATACACAGGGCTAGGAGAGACCCAGTACTTC	CASRYTGLGETQYF
TRBV4-2	-	TRBD2	18	TRBJ2-1	TGTGCCAGCAGCCAAGACCCTAGCGGGGGGTCAGGCCCCAATGAGCAGTTCTTC	CASSQDPSGGSGPNEQFF
TRBV6-1	-	TRBD1	13	TRBJ2-3	TGTGCCAGCAGTGGGACAGGACGTAATACGCAGTATTTT	CASSGTGRNTQYF
TRBV27	-	TRBD1	15	TRBJ2-1	TGTGCCAGCAGCTCGGACAGGGGGCTTTGGGATGAGCAGTTCTTC	CASSSDRGLWDEQFF
TRBV5-1	-	TRBD1	17	TRBJ2-5	TGCGCCAGCAGCGCTATAGTTACAGGGGACCTCCAAGAGACCCAGTACTTC	CASSAIVTGDLQETQYF
TRBV7-3	-	-	15	TRBJ1-1	TGTGCCAGCAGCTCACGCAGGGAACCCGGCGCGGAAGCTTTCTTT	CASSSRREPGAEAFF
TRBV12-1	-	-	16	TRBJ1-3	TGTGCCAACCGAGTAGGGAGGACAGGATCTGGAAACACCATATATTTT	CANRVGRTGSGNTIYF
TRBV19	-	-	11	TRBJ1-2	TGTGCCAGTAGTACAGGGGACGGCTACACCTTC	CASSTGDGYTF
TRBV19	once	-	13	TRBJ1-1	TGTGCCAGTAAGGAGGTAATGAACACTGAAGCTTTCTTT	CASKEVMNTEAFF
TRBV5-1	-	-	11	TRBJ2-5	TGCGCCAGCAGCTTCGGGGAGACCCAGTACTTC	CASSFGETQYF
TRBV7-6	-	-	17	TRBJ1-5	TGTGCCAGCAGCTTAGGAGCTGAGAATTCCCCGGGGCAGCCCCAGCATTTT	CASSLGAENSPGQPQHF
TRBV28	-	TRBD1	17	TRBJ1-2	TGTGCCAGCATGGGGAGCCTGGACAGGGGGCTTGGCTATGGCTACACCTTC	CASMGSLDRGLGYGYTF
TRBV6-1	-	-	13	TRBJ2-3	TGTGCCAGCAGTCGACAGAACACAGATACGCAGTATTTT	CASSRQNTDTQYF
TRBV10-2	once	-	14	TRBJ2-1	TGCGCCAGCAGGGTCGGGGTGGGGTACAGTGAGCAGTTCTTC	CASRVGVGYSEQFF
TRBV30	once	-	12	TRBJ1-1	TGTGCCGGAGGGGACGGGAACACTGAAGCTTTCTTT	CAGGDGNTEAFF
TRBV18	-	-	13	TRBJ1-6	TGTGCCAGCTCACCACCCGGAGGATCACCCCTCCACTTT	CASSPPGGSPLHF
TRBV27	-	-	17	TRBJ2-1	TGTGCCAGCAGTGGGGGAGGAGTGGGTCGCTCCTACAATGAGCAGTTCTTC	CASSGGGVGRSYNEQFF